One sample yielded the 8 T cell receptor beta chains listed below, sequenced in a study of T cell repertoires in cytomegalovirus infection. MiXCR was run by TCRdb on the reads, yielding one entry per CDR3 protein. The sample consists of 740,000 or so distinct CDR3 sequences, 35% of them appearing once. Sample: PBMCs. Every receptor here comes from a human donor in good health (CMV status not recorded). Some clones in this sample may be carry-over from other donors' samples.

Only a few counts were recorded for this clonotype. This rearrangement joins TRBV11-3 to TRBJ2-1; 8 bases align to TRBD2. This CDR3 region has 15 residues. With 5 bases clipped from V and 9 bases from J, the junction kept 12 bases outside the gene matches. Germline assignment: CDR1 SGHNT and CDR2 YENEEA. The CDR3 loop is CASSVTGTSGTEQFF. The CDR3 DNA follows: TGTGCCAGCAGCGTAACCGGGACTAGTGGCACTGAGCAGTTCTTC. Based on the CDR3 plus reference TRBV11-3 and TRBJ2-1, the full variable domain is EAGVVQSPRYKIIEKKQPVAFWCNPISGHNTLYWYLQNLGQGPELLIRYENEEAVDDSQLPKDRFSAERLKGVDSTLKIQPAELGDSAVYLCASSVTGTSGTEQFFGPGTRLTVL.

The V gene is TRBV28, the J gene TRBJ2-5; TRBD1 agrees at 8 bases. The CDR3 extends over 14 amino acids. V trimming: 7 bases; J trimming: 5 bases; junction bases outside the gene matches: 9. Germline V gene lookup returns CDR1 MDHEN and CDR2 SYDVKM. CDR3 loop: CASTTTGAVETQYF. The DNA of the CDR3 is TGTGCCAGCACTACGACAGGGGCCGTGGAGACCCAGTACTTC.

This clonotype appeared many times. CDR3 residues: CASSFDRSPLHF. The CDR3 nucleotides are TGTGCCAGCAGCTTTGACAGGTCACCCCTCCACTTT. The chain links TRBV12-3 or TRBV12-4 to TRBJ1-6, with a possible D match to TRBD1 (6 bases). Trimming took 6 bases from V and 10 from J, leaving 10 bases between them. The CDR3 sequence is 12 residues long.

This clonotype was detected only a few times. V is TRBV6-5 and J is TRBJ1-2; 8 bases match TRBD1. CDR1 and CDR2 from the germline V gene are MNHEY and SVGAGI. V gave up 5 bases and J gave up 7 bases; unmatched junction bases: 9. The CDR3 loop spans 14 amino acids. This CDR3 is CASSPQGQGSGYTF. The CDR3 nucleotides read TGTGCCAGCAGTCCCCAAGGACAGGGAAGTGGCTACACCTTC.

This clonotype was detected only a few times. The chain has TRBV7-2 and TRBJ2-1; TRBD2 matches at 15 bases. V trimming: 4 bases; J trimming: 8 bases; junction bases outside the gene matches: 0. Germline V gene data show CDR1 as SGHTA and CDR2 as FQGNSA. The CDR3 has 14 residues. The CDR3 loop reads CASSWTSGRDEQFF. CDR3 DNA sequence: TGTGCCAGCAGCTGGACTAGCGGGAGGGATGAGCAGTTCTTC.

This clonotype was observed once. The rearrangement uses TRBV7-8 and TRBJ2-7; unclear D gene. The length of the CDR3 is 12 residues. V was trimmed by 9 bases and J by 0 bases, leaving 9 bases between them. CDR1 SGHVS and CDR2 FQNEAQ come from the germline V gene. The CDR3 DNA reads TGTGCCAGTCACACAGACTCCTACGAGCAGTACTTC. Translated, it gives CASHTDSYEQYF. The full variable domain, in which reference TRBV7-8 and TRBJ2-7 provide the parts outside the CDR3, is GAGVSQSPRYKVAKRGQDVALRCDPISGHVSLFWYQQALGQGPEFLTYFQNEAQLDKSGLPSDRFFAERPEGSVSTLKIQRTQQEDSAVYLCASHTDSYEQYFGPGTRLTVT.

The chain is built from TRBV28 and TRBJ2-7; 9 bases match TRBD2. Trimming took 8 bases from V and 1 from J; bases not matched to a gene: 9. Germline CDR1 reads MDHEN; CDR2 reads SYDVKM. The CDR3 runs 15 residues. The CDR3 is CASVAGELGSYEQYF. The CDR3 DNA reads TGTGCCAGCGTAGCGGGGGAGTTGGGGTCCTACGAGCAGTACTTC.

The chain couples TRBV7-3 to TRBJ2-1; TRBD1 aligns across 7 bases. J gave up 7 bases and V 8 bases, and 14 bases lay outside the gene matches. This CDR3 spans 15 amino acids. Germline CDR1 SGHTA, CDR2 FQGTGA. The CDR3 is CASRSSGTVTNEQFF. CDR3 nucleotide sequence: TGTGCCAGCCGCTCATCCGGGACAGTCACGAATGAGCAGTTCTTC.